This TCR beta chain was captured in a study of blood T cells in healthy people across ages. Study information: Template switching captured about one barcoded beta molecule per two T cells. Study-level points and caveats: Donor CMV status, an unknown factor, possibly confounded changes in expanded clonotypes. Fewer expanded clones and more diversity marked long-lived versus aged donors.

Primers used in a second PCR of about 7 to 12 cycles were a sample-barcoded 5' primer and a J-beta primer mix. Sequencing recovered at least 2.5 million CDR3-containing paired-end reads from each sample. TCRdb ran MiXCR on the 5' RACE reads and lists one entry per CDR3 protein. The table lists hundreds of thousands of distinct CDR3 sequences, about 28% of them singletons, with 15% to 19% in the top ten. This clonotype was recorded at least ten times. No antigen is known for it. J was trimmed by 3 bases and V by 6 bases; bases with no gene match: 8. The CDR3 is made up of 14 amino acids. Germline V gene lookup returns CDR1 MNHEY and CDR2 SMNVEV (reference sequence).

This clonotype was obtained from a woman over 75 in good health. The sequenced sample consisted of blood. The rearrangement links TRBV27 to TRBJ2-7; 7 nucleotides agree with TRBD1. CDR3 sequence reads: CASSQWDRHYEQYF. The CDR3 DNA reads TGTGCCAGCAGCCAATGGGACAGACACTACGAGCAGTACTTC.